The 20 T cell receptor beta chains below come from one sample, sequenced in a study of T cell repertoires in cytomegalovirus infection. TCRdb recomputed calls from the reads with MiXCR, one row per CDR3 protein. This sample has roughly 310,000 distinct CDR3 sequences; under 35% occur once, and the top ten carry around 18%. For these receptors, no antigen is known. The sequencing here drew on cultured PBMCs, taken from culture after CMV antigen stimulation. Receptors were obtained from a human donor in good health (CMV status not recorded). Some clones in this sample may be carry-over from other donors' samples.

This chain joins TRBV7-6 and TRBJ2-3, with 9 bases fitting TRBD1. Germline values: CDR1 SGHVS, CDR2 FNYEAQ. The CDR3 has 18 amino acids. V lost 6 bases, J lost 0 bases, and 13 bases stayed unmatched. This chain's CDR3 is CASRPDRGGGPSTDTQYF. Written as DNA, the CDR3 is TGTGCCAGCAGACCGGACAGGGGAGGTGGGCCTAGCACAGATACGCAGTATTTT.

The chain has TRBV5-1 and TRBJ2-3; D remains unclear. There are 15 residues in the CDR3. Trimming cost V 2 bases and J 5 bases, with 15 bases left between them. The germline V gene encodes CDR1 SGHRS and CDR2 YFSETQ. For the CDR3, the DNA is TGCGCCAGCAGCTTCGACAAAAGGGCTGGAGATACGCAGTATTTT. Translated, it gives CASSFDKRAGDTQYF.

The chain joins TRBV28 to TRBJ2-7; TRBD2 aligns across 10 bases. Germline CDR1 reads MDHEN; CDR2 reads SYDVKM. J lost 7 bases, V lost 0 bases, and 12 bases had no gene match. The CDR3 runs 17 residues. The CDR3 loop reads CASSLCQAGGLAVEQYF. The CDR3 DNA sequence: TGTGCCAGCAGTTTATGCCAAGCGGGAGGGCTAGCTGTGGAGCAGTACTTC.

This chain links TRBV2 with TRBJ1-1; weak D call: TRBD1 (5 bases). CDR1 is SNHLY, CDR2 FYNNEI, per germline. V was shortened by 7 bases and J by 4 bases, with 16 bases between the two germline ends. The CDR3 runs 14 residues. CDR3: CASKRRGMATEAFF. The CDR3 DNA is TGTGCCAGCAAGCGAAGGGGCATGGCCACTGAAGCTTTCTTT.

There are a few counts of this clonotype. The V and J genes are TRBV20-1 and TRBJ2-5; TRBD2 might be the D (5 bases). V was shortened by 3 bases and J by 2 bases, with 13 bases between the two germline ends. The germline V gene has CDR1 DFQATT and CDR2 SNEGSKA (reference sequence). The CDR3 covers 14 residues. DNA of the CDR3: TGCAGTGCTAGTCTTGCGGAGCGGCAAGAGACCCAGTACTTC. Its translation: CSASLAERQETQYF.

This clonotype has ten or more counts. The CDR3: CASSLVGISGRPVNYGYTF. The CDR3 region has the DNA TGTGCCAGCAGCTTAGTGGGAATTAGCGGCAGACCAGTTAACTATGGCTACACCTTC. The chain links TRBV7-8 to TRBJ1-2, with no clear D. This CDR3 is 19 amino acids long. The germline V gene encodes CDR1 SGHVS and CDR2 FQNEAQ. V shed 1 base and J shed 1 base, with 22 bases lying between them.

The V call is TRBV6-1, the J call TRBJ2-2, with 7 bases lining up with TRBD2. Germline assignment: CDR1 MNHNS and CDR2 SASEGT. V was clipped by 5 bases and J by 3 bases; unmatched bases: 9. There are 16 residues in the CDR3. The CDR3 spells CASSYQSSGDTGELFF. DNA of the CDR3: TGTGCCAGCAGTTACCAGTCTAGCGGTGACACCGGGGAGCTGTTTTTT.

Many counts were recorded for this clonotype. The chain links TRBV20-1 to TRBJ2-2, with 9 bases matching TRBD2. Germline values: CDR1 DFQATT, CDR2 SNEGSKA (reference sequence). This CDR3 has 15 residues. V shed 3 bases and J 5 bases; nucleotides not matched to a gene: 7. The chain's CDR3 is CSASLAGGRTGELFF. CDR3 in DNA: TGCAGTGCTAGCTTGGCGGGGGGGCGTACCGGGGAGCTGTTTTTT.

The chain joins TRBV7-3 to TRBJ2-1, with a possible D match to TRBD2 (6 bases). From germline, CDR1 is SGHTA and CDR2 FQGTGA. Trimming shortened V by 5 bases and J by 4 bases, and 18 bases separated the two germline ends. The CDR3 sequence is 16 residues long. This CDR3 reads CASSPVGGGTYNEQFF. The CDR3 DNA follows: TGTGCCAGCAGCCCCGTTGGGGGAGGTACTTACAATGAGCAGTTCTTC.

In this sample, this clonotype turned up a few times. The rearrangement uses TRBV10-3 and TRBJ2-7, with 7 bases lining up with TRBD2. Trimming took 6 bases from V and 4 from J; bases not matched to a gene: 6. CDR1 and CDR2 (germline): ENHRY, SYGVKD. CDR3 length: 13 amino acids. CDR3 coding DNA: TGTGCCATCAGGGCGGGAGCTGGGTACGAGCAGTACTTC. It is translated as CAIRAGAGYEQYF.

The chain carries TRBV7-4 and TRBJ2-7; the D gene is possibly TRBD1 (6 bases). V lost 5 bases and J lost 3, with 11 bases in between. The germline V gene encodes CDR1 SGHVT and CDR2 SQSDAQ. This CDR3 region has 13 residues. This CDR3 is CASSERGGYEQYF. CDR3 sequence (DNA): TGTGCCAGCAGCGAGAGAGGGGGCTACGAGCAGTACTTC.

The chain combines TRBV6-1 with TRBJ2-1, with 15 positions matching TRBD2. The CDR3 is made up of 14 amino acids. The V and J ends lost 7 bases and 7 bases, in that order; junction bases with no gene match: 2. Germline V gives CDR1 MNHNS, CDR2 SASEGT. The CDR3 loop reads CASNGLAGGNEQFF. The CDR3 DNA reads as TGTGCCAGCAACGGACTAGCGGGAGGGAATGAGCAGTTCTTC.

This chain connects TRBV7-2 to TRBJ1-1, with 8 nucleotides matching TRBD1. Per germline, CDR1 SGHTA and CDR2 FQGNSA. Trimming cost V 0 bases and J 4 bases; bases outside gene matches: 4. This CDR3 contains 15 residues. The CDR3 loop reads CASSLAQGAGTEAFF. The CDR3 DNA sequence: TGTGCCAGCAGCTTAGCGCAGGGGGCAGGCACTGAAGCTTTCTTT.

This clonotype appeared a few times. The CDR3 region is CASSLDNSGGYNEQFF. The CDR3 DNA follows: TGTGCCAGCAGCTTGGATAATAGCGGGGGGTACAATGAGCAGTTCTTC. The chain has TRBV5-4 and TRBJ2-1; 10 positions agree with TRBD2. The CDR3 loop spans 16 amino acids. Germline CDR1 reads SGHNT; CDR2 reads YYREEE (reference sequence). Germline trimming cut 0 bases from V and 4 bases from J; bases unmatched to any gene: 4.

The chain combines TRBV27 with TRBJ1-1; possible D gene TRBD1, 5 bases. The CDR3 is 14 residues long. Deletions cut 10 bases from V and 0 bases from J, with 15 bases between. CDR1 and CDR2 from the germline V gene are MNHEY and SMNVEV (reference sequence). The DNA of the CDR3 is TGTGCCACTCAACCGGGACGGCTGAACACTGAAGCTTTCTTT. Protein product: CATQPGRLNTEAFF.

This clonotype was counted a few times. This chain links TRBV12-3 or TRBV12-4 with TRBJ2-1; D gene uncertain. The CDR3 spans 14 residues. V gave up 7 bases and J gave up 3 bases, with 13 bases separating them. The CDR3 spells CASTHRRIYNEQFF. Written as DNA, the CDR3 is TGTGCCAGCACTCACCGACGGATCTACAATGAGCAGTTCTTC.

The chain is built from TRBV24-1 and TRBJ2-5; perhaps TRBD1 as D (7 bases). CDR3 length: 15 residues. Trimming took 5 bases from V and 5 from J, leaving 17 bases between them. CDR1 KGHDR and CDR2 SFDVKD come from the germline V gene. The CDR3 DNA sequence: TGTGCCACCAGTGTCCCCCAGGGGGGACAGGAGACCCAGTACTTC. Translated, it gives CATSVPQGGQETQYF.

This sequence joins TRBV12-3 or TRBV12-4 and TRBJ2-7; either TRBD1 or TRBD2 may fit D (6 bases each). The V gene lost 5 bases and the J gene lost 3 bases, with 14 bases spanning the gap. There are 14 residues in the CDR3. The CDR3 region is CASSDQGGGYEQYF. CDR3 bases: TGTGCCAGCAGTGATCAAGGGGGAGGCTACGAGCAGTACTTC.

This sequence joins TRBV10-3 and TRBJ1-2; no reliable D call. The germline CDR1 and CDR2 sequences are ENHRY and SYGVKD. With 6 bases removed from V and 8 bases from J, the gap between germline ends came to 7 bases. CDR3 length: 10 residues. The CDR3 nucleotides are TGTGCCATCAGGACCTACGGCTACACCTTC. Protein sequence: CAIRTYGYTF.

CDR3 nucleotide sequence: TGTGCCAGCAGTTCGGACAGGGTTGGAAATGAAAAACTGTTTTTT. Encoded protein: CASSSDRVGNEKLFF. The J gene is TRBJ1-4, the V gene TRBV12-3 or TRBV12-4; 8 nucleotides match TRBD1. V was pared by 4 bases and J by 5 bases, with 6 bases of the junction left unmatched. The CDR3 loop spans 15 amino acids.